These 16 T cell receptor beta chains originate from one sample sequenced in a study of identifying expanded T cells in peripheral blood. Repertoires were generated with immunoSEQ multiplex PCR, while TCRdb's copy carries only in-frame clones and drops some. The sample yields some 97,000 clones, around nine tenths seen once. The sample consisted of blood. These receptor sequences come from a person aged 18 to 70 in good health.

A single count supports this clone. The chain uses TRBV5-1 and TRBJ2-1; D gene ambiguous. This CDR3 has 12 amino acids. Germline V gene data show CDR1 as SGHRS and CDR2 as YFSETQ. V lost 4 bases to trimming and J lost 9 bases, with 11 bases between them. CDR3 loop: CASSQIPGEQFF. The CDR3 bases are TGCGCCAGCAGCCAGATTCCAGGTGAGCAGTTCTTC.

This chain joins TRBV7-3 and TRBJ2-3; 11 bases align to TRBD1. Germline CDR1 SGHTA, CDR2 FQGTGA. V gave up 5 bases and J gave up 5 bases; unmatched junction bases: 3. The CDR3 is 14 amino acids. The CDR3 DNA sequence: TGTGCCAGCAGCCGGACAGGGGGCGGAGATACGCAGTATTTT. Its protein is CASSRTGGGDTQYF.

J is TRBJ2-1 and V is TRBV19; TRBD2 agrees at 10 bases. This CDR3 has 15 residues. Germline loops: CDR1 LNHDA, CDR2 SQIVND (reference sequence). J gave up 4 bases and V 6 bases, and 6 bases lay outside the gene matches. The CDR3 here is CASRWGLAPYNEQFF. DNA of the CDR3: TGTGCCAGTAGGTGGGGACTAGCGCCTTACAATGAGCAGTTCTTC.

The rearrangement uses TRBV7-2 and TRBJ1-1; D call uncertain. The germline V and J ends were trimmed by 1 base and 3 bases, with 15 bases remaining between them. This CDR3 region has 16 residues. Germline V gene lookup returns CDR1 SGHTA and CDR2 FQGNSA. CDR3 amino acids: CASSLDSSQAYTEAFF. The CDR3 DNA is TGTGCCAGCAGCTTAGATTCCAGCCAAGCCTACACTGAAGCTTTCTTT.

V usage is TRBV7-2 and J usage is TRBJ2-1, with unresolved D. The CDR3 spans 15 residues. V lost 1 base and J 1 base, leaving 8 bases between the germline ends. CDR1 is SGHTA, CDR2 FQGNSA, per germline. The CDR3: CASSLVRASYNEQFF. The CDR3 nucleotides are TGTGCCAGCAGCTTAGTCCGGGCTTCCTACAATGAGCAGTTCTTC.

The chain employs TRBV9 and TRBJ2-3; 9 bases line up with TRBD1. CDR3 length: 14 amino acids. Germline-derived CDR1 and CDR2 are SGDLS and YYNGEE. The J segment lost 7 bases and the V segment lost 3 bases, leaving 6 bases of the junction unmatched. The CDR3 DNA sequence: TGTGCCAGCAGCGACCGGGACAGGGTAAATACGCAGTATTTT. Amino acid sequence: CASSDRDRVNTQYF.

The gene calls are TRBV10-3 and TRBJ1-1; possible D gene TRBD1, 5 bases. V was cut by 5 bases and J by 0 bases, with 10 bases left in between. Germline CDR1 is ENHRY and CDR2 is SYGVKD. The CDR3 covers 14 residues. The CDR3: CAISQGFLNTEAFF. CDR3 DNA: TGTGCCATCAGTCAGGGATTCCTGAACACTGAAGCTTTCTTT.

V is TRBV19 and J is TRBJ2-7, with D perhaps matching TRBD1 (6 bases). The CDR3 consists of 15 residues. Trimming pared 4 bases from V and 0 bases from J, leaving 13 bases between. Germline V gene lookup returns CDR1 LNHDA and CDR2 SQIVND (reference sequence). The CDR3: CASSSLDRSSYEQYF. The CDR3 DNA follows: TGTGCCAGTAGTAGCCTTGACAGGAGCTCCTACGAGCAGTACTTC.

This clone was seen more than once but under ten times. This chain links TRBV11-3 with TRBJ1-3, with D perhaps matching TRBD1 (5 bases). Trimming shortened V by 9 bases and J by 4 bases, and 16 bases separated the two germline ends. Germline V CDR1 and CDR2: SGHNT, YENEEA. This CDR3 has 14 residues. CDR3 in DNA: TGTGCCAGTAGAGACAGAACGTACGGAAACACCATATATTTT. Protein product: CASRDRTYGNTIYF.

This clone was seen only once. The chain employs TRBV27 and TRBJ1-1; the D gene is possibly TRBD1 (6 bases). V lost 8 bases to trimming and J lost 0 bases, with 10 bases between them. The CDR3 is made up of 13 amino acids. Germline V gives CDR1 MNHEY, CDR2 SMNVEV (reference sequence). The CDR3 protein is CASQDSMNTEAFF. In DNA, the CDR3 is TGTGCCAGCCAGGACAGCATGAACACTGAAGCTTTCTTT.

J is TRBJ1-6 and V is TRBV30; a possible D gene is TRBD1 (5 bases). V gave up 2 bases and J gave up 0 bases, with 14 bases separating them. Germline assignment: CDR1 GTSNPN and CDR2 SVGIG (reference sequence). The CDR3 runs 17 residues. The CDR3 region is CAWSSGKMSSYNSPLHF. For the CDR3, the DNA is TGTGCCTGGAGTTCAGGGAAAATGAGCTCCTATAATTCACCCCTCCACTTT.

This chain links TRBV27 with TRBJ2-6, with 7 bases aligning to TRBD1. V lost 4 bases and J lost 4; bases outside the gene matches: 4. Per the germline V gene, CDR1 is MNHEY and CDR2 is SMNVEV (reference sequence). The CDR3 is 15 amino acids. CDR3 sequence reads: CASSSTGLGANVLTF. In DNA, the CDR3 is TGTGCCAGCAGTTCGACAGGGCTCGGGGCCAACGTCCTGACTTTC.

This clone was seen a single time. This chain connects TRBV4-1 to TRBJ1-2, with D hard to call. The CDR3 contains 15 residues. Germline V gene data show CDR1 as MGHRA and CDR2 as YSYEKL. V was shortened by 1 base and J by 2 bases, with 11 bases between the two germline ends. The DNA for the CDR3 is TGCGCCAGCAGCCAAGGGACGGGATCAAACTATGGCTACACCTTC. As protein: CASSQGTGSNYGYTF.

This sequence joins TRBV11-3 and TRBJ2-1, with a weak D call TRBD1 (6 bases). Germline V CDR1 and CDR2: SGHNT, YENEEA. This CDR3 contains 16 residues. Trimming shortened V by 5 bases and J by 0 bases, and 14 bases separated the two germline ends. Here the CDR3 DNA reads TGTGCCAGCAGCCCTTGGACAGCAAGCTCCTACAATGAGCAGTTCTTC. Its protein product is CASSPWTASSYNEQFF.

The rearrangement joins TRBV10-2 to TRBJ2-1; D may match TRBD1 or TRBD2 (5 bases each). Germline CDR1 and CDR2: WSHSY and SAAADI. The length of the CDR3 is 17 residues. V lost 4 bases to trimming and J lost 0 bases, with 16 bases between them. The CDR3 DNA sequence: TGCGCCAGCAGTGTGGGGCCGCGGGCAGGCTCCTACAATGAGCAGTTCTTC. As protein: CASSVGPRAGSYNEQFF.

The chain carries TRBV5-1 and TRBJ1-3; 7 nucleotides match TRBD1. The CDR3 totals 15 residues. Germline CDR1 SGHRS, CDR2 YFSETQ. Germline trimming cut 2 bases from V and 4 bases from J; bases unmatched to any gene: 6. The CDR3 nucleotides read TGCGCCAGCAGCTTCACAGGGGATTTAGGAAACACCATATATTTT. This encodes CASSFTGDLGNTIYF.